This paragraph reports one T cell receptor beta chain. The antigen is unknown. Assay: immunoSEQ multiplex PCR; the TCRdb copy retains only in-frame clones and omits some. The repertoire holds about 170,000 clones, with 87% as singletons. The data derive from a study of T cell responses to AZD1222 COVID-19 vaccine. Regarding the study as a whole: The study found Spike-specific TCR breadth and depth rose after two AZD1222 doses. Donors in the cohort were predominantly white British and more often female, and clonal diversity was possibly underestimated.

The sequence was obtained from an adult who received the AZD1222 COVID-19 vaccine. The specimen comprised peripheral blood, sampled 28 days after the second AZD1222 dose.

As DNA, the CDR3 is TGTGCCAGCAAAGGACTAGCGGGGGGCAATGAGCAGTTCTTC. Protein sequence: CASKGLAGGNEQFF. The rearrangement links TRBV2 to TRBJ2-1; TRBD2 matches at 14 bases. This CDR3 is 14 amino acids long. The V and J ends lost 7 bases and 6 bases, in that order; junction bases with no gene match: 2. Per the germline V gene, CDR1 is SNHLY and CDR2 is FYNNEI.